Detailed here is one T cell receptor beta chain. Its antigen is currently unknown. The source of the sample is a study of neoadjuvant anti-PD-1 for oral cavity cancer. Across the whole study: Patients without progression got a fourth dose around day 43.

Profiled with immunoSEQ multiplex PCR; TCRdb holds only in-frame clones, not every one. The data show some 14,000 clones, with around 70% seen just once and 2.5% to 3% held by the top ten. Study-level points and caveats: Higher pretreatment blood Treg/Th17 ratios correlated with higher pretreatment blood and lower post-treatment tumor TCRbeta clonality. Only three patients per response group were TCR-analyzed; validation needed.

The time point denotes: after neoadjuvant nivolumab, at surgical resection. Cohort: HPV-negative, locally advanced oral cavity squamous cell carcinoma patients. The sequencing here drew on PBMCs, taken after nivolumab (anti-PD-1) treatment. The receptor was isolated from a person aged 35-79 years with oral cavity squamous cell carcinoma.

This CDR3 reads CASSTRQGVKTEAFF. The CDR3 DNA follows: TGCGCCAGCAGCACTAGACAGGGGGTAAAAACTGAAGCTTTCTTT. This chain uses TRBV5-1 with TRBJ1-1, with TRBD1 matching 9 bases. This CDR3 has 15 residues. V lost 4 bases, J lost 5 bases, and 9 bases stayed unmatched. Germline CDR1 reads SGHRS; CDR2 reads YFSETQ.